The 10 T cell receptor beta chains below come from one sample, sequenced in a study of blood T cell repertoires in COVID-19. Assay: immunoSEQ multiplex PCR; the TCRdb copy retains only in-frame clones and omits some. Of a few hundred thousand clones in the sample, around 83% are singletons; the top ten hold 2.5% to 3%. The sample was peripheral blood. The receptors stem from a man aged 50 to 59 with active or convalescent COVID-19.

The rearrangement links TRBV5-1 to TRBJ2-5; a weak D match, TRBD2 (6 bases). This CDR3 contains 19 residues. V gave up 4 bases and J gave up 5 bases, with 30 bases separating them. The V gene's germline CDR1 is SGHRS and CDR2 YFSETQ. The CDR3 here is CASSPQLLREWTVRETQYF. CDR3 nucleotide sequence: TGCGCCAGCAGCCCTCAACTTCTTCGGGAGTGGACCGTCAGGGAGACCCAGTACTTC. Together with reference TRBV5-1 and TRBJ2-5, the CDR3 gives the full variable domain: KAGVTQTPRYLIKTRGQQVTLSCSPISGHRSVSWYQQTPGQGLQFLFEYFSETQRNKGNFPGRFSGRQFSNSRSEMNVSTLELGDSALYLCASSPQLLREWTVRETQYFGPGTRLLVL.

The chain carries TRBV2 and TRBJ1-1; tentatively, D is TRBD1 (5 bases). This CDR3 region has 13 residues. V lost 6 bases, J lost 3 bases, and 11 bases lay in between. The germline CDR1 and CDR2 sequences are SNHLY and FYNNEI. This CDR3 is CASRAGWDTEAFF. CDR3 sequence (DNA): TGTGCCAGCAGAGCAGGGTGGGACACTGAAGCTTTCTTT.

The table lists this clone with a count of one. The chain couples TRBV9 to TRBJ2-3; the match to TRBD2 covers 9 bases. This CDR3 comprises 16 residues. V shed 1 base, J shed 4 bases, and the junction held 7 bases outside the gene matches. Germline-derived CDR1 and CDR2 are SGDLS and YYNGEE. The CDR3 DNA is TGTGCCAGCAGCGTATCCGCGGGAGGGTCCTCAGATACGCAGTATTTT. Translated: CASSVSAGGSSDTQYF.

J is TRBJ2-7 and V is TRBV13, with 11 bases fitting TRBD2. The CDR3 length is 16 residues. Per germline, CDR1 PRHDT and CDR2 FYEKMQ (reference sequence). Losses at the gene ends were 1 base for V and 3 bases for J; bases not matched to a gene: 5. In nucleotides, the CDR3 is TGTGCCAGCAGCTTAGTGACTAGCGGGACTGGCTACGAGCAGTACTTC. Its translation is CASSLVTSGTGYEQYF.

This clone appeared a single time. V and J are TRBV3-1 (or the pseudogene TRBV3-2) and TRBJ1-1, with D perhaps TRBD1 (6 bases). The CDR3 is 15 residues long. The germline V gene has CDR1 LGHDT and CDR2 YNNKEL (reference sequence). The V end lost 0 bases, the J end lost 4 bases, and 12 bases lay between the germline ends. The CDR3 reads CASSQETGLTTEAFF. Here the CDR3 DNA reads TGTGCCAGCAGCCAAGAAACAGGGTTGACCACTGAAGCTTTCTTT.

The rearrangement links TRBV9 to TRBJ2-7; 10 positions match TRBD1. The CDR3 is 13 residues long. CDR1 is SGDLS, CDR2 YYNGEE, per germline. The V and J ends lost 4 bases and 5 bases, in that order; junction bases with no gene match: 3. The CDR3 sequence is CASSPTGGNEQYF. The CDR3 DNA reads as TGTGCCAGCAGCCCGACAGGGGGCAACGAGCAGTACTTC.

V is TRBV2 and J is TRBJ2-1; 7 bases are a match to TRBD2. This CDR3 region has 16 residues. Per the germline V gene, CDR1 is SNHLY and CDR2 is FYNNEI. Trimming cost V 2 bases and J 5 bases; bases outside gene matches: 9. CDR3 sequence: CASSERVASGDNEQFF. CDR3 in DNA: TGTGCCAGCAGTGAACGAGTCGCTAGCGGAGACAATGAGCAGTTCTTC. The full variable domain, its missing parts supplied by reference TRBV2 and TRBJ2-1, is EPEVTQTPSHQVTQMGQEVILRCVPISNHLYFYWYRQILGQKVEFLVSFYNNEISEKSEIFDDQFSVERPDGSNFTLKIRSTKLEDSAMYFCASSERVASGDNEQFFGPGTRLTVL.

V gene TRBV29-1 combines with J gene TRBJ1-1; D is ambiguous. In germline, CDR1 is SQVTM, CDR2 ANQGSEA. The CDR3 runs to 10 residues. Trimming removed 7 bases at V and 1 base at J, with 4 bases between. CDR3 sequence: CSGENTEAFF. The CDR3 DNA reads as TGCAGCGGCGAGAACACTGAAGCTTTCTTT.

The CDR3 loop is CASSRDRGSLNYGYTF. The CDR3 DNA reads TGTGCCAGCAGCCGGGACAGGGGTAGTCTAAACTATGGCTACACCTTC. This chain connects TRBV13 to TRBJ1-2, with TRBD1 matching over 10 bases. J gave up 2 bases and V 5 bases, and 8 bases lay outside the gene matches. The CDR3 length is 16 residues. Germline V CDR1 and CDR2: PRHDT, FYEKMQ (reference sequence). The full variable domain, in which reference TRBV13 and TRBJ1-2 provide the parts outside the CDR3, is AAGVIQSPRHLIKEKRETATLKCYPIPRHDTVYWYQQGPGQDPQFLISFYEKMQSDKGSIPDRFSAQQFSDYHSELNMSSLELGDSALYFCASSRDRGSLNYGYTFGSGTRLTVV.

V usage is TRBV19 and J usage is TRBJ1-1; 9 bases match TRBD1. Germline trimming cut 7 bases from V and 4 bases from J; bases unmatched to any gene: 7. This CDR3 region has 14 residues. The germline V gene has CDR1 LNHDA and CDR2 SQIVND (reference sequence). The CDR3 sequence: CASTLQGAITEAFF. CDR3 nucleotides: TGTGCCAGTACACTACAGGGGGCGATCACTGAAGCTTTCTTT. The whole variable domain, remainder taken from reference TRBV19 and TRBJ1-1, is DGGITQSPKYLFRKEGQNVTLSCEQNLNHDAMYWYRQDPGQGLRLIYYSQIVNDFQKGDIAEGYSVSREKKESFPLTVTSAQKNPTAFYLCASTLQGAITEAFFGQGTRLTVV.